This entry concerns a single TCR beta chain. No antigen is known for it. The data originate from a study of post-analysis software for immune sequencing data. Per the germline V gene, CDR1 is MDHEN and CDR2 is SYDVKM. Trimming cost V 5 bases and J 5 bases; bases outside gene matches: 16. The CDR3 sequence is 18 residues long. Unique molecular identifiers featured in each of the TCR beta cDNA libraries. The yield from about 1 to 10 million T cells was 500,000 or so cDNA molecules in total. MiXCR, applied by TCRdb to the PCR reads, yields one record per CDR3 protein. The table has under 900,000 distinct CDR3 sequences, 53% seen once; the top ten hold approximately 4.5%. General study findings and limits: Among 5 or 6 TRBV segments more frequent in patients than controls were TRBV5-6, TRBV5-1 and TRBV20-1.

V usage is TRBV28 and J usage is TRBJ2-5; 11 positions agree with TRBD2. Sequenced input: blood. The sequence was collected from a girl between 10 and 17 years old with multiple sclerosis. CDR3 protein: CASSMGILAGGPMETQYF. The CDR3 DNA is TGTGCCAGCAGTATGGGCATTTTAGCGGGAGGGCCGATGGAGACCCAGTACTTC.